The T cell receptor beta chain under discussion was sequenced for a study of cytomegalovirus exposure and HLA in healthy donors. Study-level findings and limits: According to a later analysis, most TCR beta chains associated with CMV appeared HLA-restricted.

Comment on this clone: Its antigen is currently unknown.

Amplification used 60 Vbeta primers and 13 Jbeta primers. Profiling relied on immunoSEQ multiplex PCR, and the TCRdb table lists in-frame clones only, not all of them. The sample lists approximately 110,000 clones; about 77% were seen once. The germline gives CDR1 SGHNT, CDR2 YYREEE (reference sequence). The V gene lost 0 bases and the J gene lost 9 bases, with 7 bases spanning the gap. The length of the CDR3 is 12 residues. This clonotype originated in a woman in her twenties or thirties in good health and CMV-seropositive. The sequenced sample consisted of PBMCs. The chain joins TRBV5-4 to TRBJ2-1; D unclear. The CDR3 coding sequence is TGTGCCAGCAGCTTGGAACGGTTTGAGCAGTTCTTC. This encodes CASSLERFEQFF.